The 32 T cell receptor beta chains below come from one sample, sequenced in a study of blood T cell repertoires in COVID-19. The protocol was immunoSEQ multiplex PCR, while the TCRdb copy is restricted to in-frame clones and leaves out a portion. Here the sample spans 250,000 to 300,000 clones, approximately 85% being singletons. The sample comprised PBMCs or T cells enriched from blood (not recorded which). These receptors originate from a woman aged 50 to 65 who had been exposed to COVID-19.

The J gene is TRBJ2-7, the V gene TRBV13, with TRBD1 matching over 7 bases. This CDR3 has 15 residues. The germline V gene has CDR1 PRHDT and CDR2 FYEKMQ (reference sequence). The V segment lost 5 bases and the J segment 4 bases; nucleotides outside the gene matches: 11. The CDR3 coding sequence is TGTGCCAGCAGCCTCATGAGGGGGCACGCGTACGAGCAGTACTTC. Translation gives CASSLMRGHAYEQYF. The full variable domain, with the rest looked up from reference TRBV13 and TRBJ2-7, is AAGVIQSPRHLIKEKRETATLKCYPIPRHDTVYWYQQGPGQDPQFLISFYEKMQSDKGSIPDRFSAQQFSDYHSELNMSSLELGDSALYFCASSLMRGHAYEQYFGPGTRLTVT.

This chain connects TRBV27 to TRBJ1-2; 9 bases are a match to TRBD1. CDR3 length: 13 amino acids. Trimming took 5 bases from V and 6 from J; bases not matched to a gene: 4. CDR1 is MNHEY, CDR2 SMNVEV, per germline (reference sequence). The CDR3 reads CASSPTGGDGYTF. The DNA for the CDR3 is TGTGCCAGCAGTCCGACAGGGGGGGATGGCTACACCTTC.

This clone has just a few counts. The chain is built from TRBV7-2 and TRBJ2-7; D is possibly TRBD1 (6 bases). From germline, CDR1 is SGHTA and CDR2 FQGNSA. The CDR3 totals 13 residues. Trimming stripped 3 bases from V and 4 bases from J, with 10 bases between. The chain's CDR3 is CASSFLGGYEQYF. In DNA form, the CDR3 reads TGTGCCAGCAGCTTCCTAGGGGGATACGAGCAGTACTTC.

This clone was observed a handful of times. The genes are TRBV7-9 and TRBJ2-1; 8 nucleotides align to TRBD1. Germline CDR1 is SEHNR and CDR2 is FQNEAQ (reference sequence). The CDR3 extends over 15 amino acids. The ends lost 2 bases at V and 7 bases at J; junction bases unmatched: 7. Written as DNA, the CDR3 is TGTGCCAGCAGCTTATACGGACAGGGAGAAAATGAGCAGTTCTTC. Translating it yields CASSLYGQGENEQFF.

This chain uses TRBV10-3 with TRBJ1-1; D gene unclear. Per the germline V gene, CDR1 is ENHRY and CDR2 is SYGVKD. V was clipped by 4 bases and J by 6 bases, with 12 bases between them. The CDR3 is made up of 13 amino acids. CDR3 residues: CAISGARFSEAFF. The DNA for the CDR3 is TGTGCCATCAGTGGTGCCAGGTTCTCTGAAGCTTTCTTT.

This clone was detected only a few times. V and J are TRBV7-8 and TRBJ1-5, with 8 bases matching TRBD1. This CDR3 contains 17 residues. J was trimmed by 0 bases and V by 1 base; bases with no gene match: 5. CDR1 and CDR2 from the germline V gene are SGHVS and FQNEAQ. CDR3 in DNA: TGTGCCAGCAGCTTAGTTGCAGGGGGCTATAGCAATCAGCCCCAGCATTTT. It codes for CASSLVAGGYSNQPQHF.

This clone was recorded once. J is TRBJ2-1 and V is TRBV4-3; 9 bases map to TRBD2. CDR1 is LGHNA and CDR2 is YSLEER in the germline V gene. The V gene end was trimmed by 4 bases and the J gene end by 9 bases; junction bases not matched to a gene: 10. The CDR3 extends over 15 amino acids. CDR3 DNA sequence: TGCGCCAGCAGCCCGCAGCGGGGGGCTTCGGTTGAGCAGTTCTTC. This sequence encodes CASSPQRGASVEQFF.

The chain couples TRBV28 to TRBJ1-5; 9 positions match TRBD1. The V gene's germline CDR1 is MDHEN and CDR2 SYDVKM. V lost 5 bases and J lost 1; bases outside the gene matches: 6. The CDR3 consists of 16 residues. The CDR3 sequence is CASSHYRGRSNQPQHF. The CDR3 DNA reads as TGTGCCAGCAGTCACTACAGGGGGCGAAGCAATCAGCCCCAGCATTTT.

The chain employs TRBV19 and TRBJ2-7; the match to TRBD2 covers 8 bases. Per the germline V gene, CDR1 is LNHDA and CDR2 is SQIVND (reference sequence). This CDR3 has 14 amino acids. V trimming: 6 bases; J trimming: 5 bases; junction bases outside the gene matches: 9. CDR3 sequence reads: CASSEGLGPHEQYF. The CDR3 region has the DNA TGTGCCAGTAGCGAGGGACTAGGGCCTCACGAGCAGTACTTC.

This sequence joins TRBV29-1 and TRBJ2-1; D might be TRBD2 (6 bases). The germline V gene encodes CDR1 SQVTM and CDR2 ANQGSEA. V lost 3 bases to trimming and J lost 3 bases, with 6 bases between them. There are 12 residues in the CDR3. The CDR3 protein is CSVEGGYNEQFF. For the CDR3, the DNA is TGCAGCGTTGAGGGGGGCTACAATGAGCAGTTCTTC.

The chain links TRBV28 to TRBJ1-1; D might be TRBD1 (6 bases). Germline-derived CDR1 and CDR2 are MDHEN and SYDVKM. Trimming left V 2 bases short and J 7 bases short, with 20 bases between. The CDR3 length is 16 residues. The CDR3, as DNA: TGTGCCAGCAGTTTAGGGGGGGCGCTTACCAGGTTTGAAGCTTTCTTT. Encoded protein: CASSLGGALTRFEAFF.

J is TRBJ2-7 and V is TRBV6-5; 9 bases line up with TRBD1. The germline CDR1 and CDR2 sequences are MNHEY and SVGAGI. Unmatched junction bases numbered 11, after V lost 4 bases and J lost 4 bases. The CDR3 totals 16 residues. The CDR3 reads CASSSPRQGGVYEQYF. The CDR3 coding sequence is TGTGCCAGCAGTTCCCCTCGACAGGGGGGGGTATACGAGCAGTACTTC.

The chain links TRBV11-1 to TRBJ2-5; the match to TRBD1 covers 7 bases. Germline V gene data show CDR1 as SGHAT and CDR2 as FQDESV (reference sequence). The ends lost 1 base at V and 1 base at J; junction bases unmatched: 3. CDR3 length equals 15 residues. CDR3 sequence (DNA): TGTGCCAGCAGCTTAGTGAGGGGGCCCCAAGAGACCCAGTACTTC. Its protein product is CASSLVRGPQETQYF.

In this sample, this clone turned up once. The rearrangement links TRBV5-8 to TRBJ1-3; perhaps TRBD1 as D (5 bases). In germline, CDR1 is SGHTS, CDR2 YDEGEE. Trimming took off 1 base at V and 4 bases at J, with 18 bases between the two ends. The CDR3 totals 17 residues. The CDR3 DNA sequence: TGTGCCAGCAGCTTGTTCCTGGGCCCAGGGTCCGGAAACACCATATATTTT. Translation: CASSLFLGPGSGNTIYF.

The gene calls are TRBV2 and TRBJ1-2; TRBD1 is a possible D gene (6 bases). The V end was cut by 8 bases, the J end by 6 bases, with 13 bases between. The CDR3 length is 12 residues. Germline V gene sequence: CDR1 SNHLY, CDR2 FYNNEI. The CDR3 protein is CASRQVGHGYTF. Written as DNA, the CDR3 is TGTGCCAGCCGACAGGTCGGACATGGCTACACCTTC.

The chain employs TRBV29-1 and TRBJ1-1, with TRBD1 identical over 7 bases. Germline V gene data show CDR1 as SQVTM and CDR2 as ANQGSEA. The CDR3 is 11 residues long. V shed 8 bases, J shed 5 bases, and the junction held 5 bases outside the gene matches. CDR3 protein: CSLDRATEAFF. CDR3 coding DNA: TGCAGCTTAGACAGGGCTACTGAAGCTTTCTTT.

The chain recombines TRBV7-8 with TRBJ1-4; maybe TRBD1 (5 bases). From germline, CDR1 is SGHVS and CDR2 FQNEAQ. The CDR3 loop spans 16 amino acids. Trimming pared 2 bases from V and 5 bases from J, leaving 15 bases between. The CDR3 here is CASSLSGRQLNEKLFF. CDR3 DNA sequence: TGTGCCAGCAGCTTATCCGGGCGACAGTTAAATGAAAAACTGTTTTTT.

The chain uses TRBV7-2 and TRBJ2-1, with 9 nucleotides matching TRBD1. Germline assignment: CDR1 SGHTA and CDR2 FQGNSA. Losses at the gene ends were 6 bases for V and 3 bases for J; bases not matched to a gene: 6. The CDR3 totals 15 residues. The CDR3 DNA reads TGTGCCAGCAGTCCACAGGGGGCTGACTACAATGAGCAGTTCTTC. Protein sequence: CASSPQGADYNEQFF.

The rearrangement links TRBV18 to TRBJ1-1, with D tentatively TRBD1 (6 bases). This CDR3 region has 18 residues. V was clipped by 1 base and J by 0 bases, with 18 bases between them. Per the germline V gene, CDR1 is KGHSH and CDR2 is LQKENI. CDR3 nucleotide sequence: TGTGCCAGCTCACCACGCCCAGACAGGCCCTACATGAACACTGAAGCTTTCTTT. It codes for CASSPRPDRPYMNTEAFF.

This clone was found a few times. The rearrangement uses TRBV7-9 and TRBJ2-7; possibly TRBD1 for D (6 bases). The CDR3 is made up of 15 amino acids. Germline V CDR1 and CDR2: SEHNR, FQNEAQ (reference sequence). Between the trimmed V and J ends, which lost 4 bases and 0 bases, there was a span of 13 bases. The CDR3, as DNA: TGTGCCAGCAGCTCCCGACAGGAGCTCTCCTACGAGCAGTACTTC. The encoded protein is CASSSRQELSYEQYF.

V and J are TRBV6-5 and TRBJ2-7; 7 bases match TRBD1. The CDR3 totals 12 residues. The V segment lost 7 bases and the J segment 3 bases; nucleotides outside the gene matches: 3. CDR1 MNHEY and CDR2 SVGAGI come from the germline V gene. This CDR3 is CASTNRGYEQYF. The CDR3 bases are TGTGCCAGCACTAACAGGGGCTACGAGCAGTACTTC.

This chain joins TRBV6-5 and TRBJ2-7, with D possibly being TRBD1 (6 bases). The V end was cut by 8 bases, the J end by 0 bases, with 11 bases between. CDR3 length: 13 residues. CDR1 and CDR2 from the germline V gene are MNHEY and SVGAGI. The CDR3 loop is CASGDTSSYEQYF. CDR3 in DNA: TGTGCCAGCGGGGACACGAGCTCCTACGAGCAGTACTTC.

In nucleotides, the CDR3 is TGTGCCAGCAGCGCCCCCCTGACAGGGTTGGGTCAGCCCCAGCATTTT. Translation: CASSAPLTGLGQPQHF. This chain connects TRBV2 to TRBJ1-5; 7 bases agree with TRBD1. V lost 6 bases and J lost 6; bases outside the gene matches: 14. CDR3 length: 16 amino acids. Per the germline V gene, CDR1 is SNHLY and CDR2 is FYNNEI.

This chain connects TRBV27 to TRBJ1-2; no reliable D call. Trimming shortened V by 6 bases and J by 0 bases, and 11 bases separated the two germline ends. From germline, CDR1 is MNHEY and CDR2 SMNVEV (reference sequence). The CDR3 is 14 residues long. The CDR3 nucleotides read TGTGCCAGCAGCCCTGAGCTAGCTAACTATGGCTACACCTTC. Translated: CASSPELANYGYTF.

The CDR3, as DNA: TGTGCCAGCAGCGCGACCGGGGGTTTTGGAAAACTGTTTTTT. This translates into CASSATGGFGKLFF. V gene TRBV9 combines with J gene TRBJ1-4, with D possibly TRBD1 on 5 matching bases. Germline V gene data show CDR1 as SGDLS and CDR2 as YYNGEE. V lost 3 bases to trimming and J lost 10 bases, with 16 bases between them. The CDR3 has 14 amino acids.

The chain links TRBV19 to TRBJ2-6, with D perhaps matching TRBD1 (6 bases). Germline V gives CDR1 LNHDA, CDR2 SQIVND (reference sequence). Trimming took off 6 bases at V and 0 bases at J, with 15 bases between the two ends. CDR3 length: 17 amino acids. In DNA form, the CDR3 reads TGTGCCAGTAGGCCCACAGGGTCCCTCTCTGGGGCCAACGTCCTGACTTTC. Translating it yields CASRPTGSLSGANVLTF.

The chain recombines TRBV29-1 with TRBJ1-5; no definite D call. Trimming took off 4 bases at V and 1 base at J, with 8 bases between the two ends. The CDR3 contains 13 residues. Per germline, CDR1 SQVTM and CDR2 ANQGSEA. Written as DNA, the CDR3 is TGCAGCGTTGCGGCAGGCAGCAATCAGCCCCAGCATTTT. The encoded protein is CSVAAGSNQPQHF.

The gene calls are TRBV11-2 and TRBJ2-7, with 7 bases that match TRBD1. The germline V gene encodes CDR1 SGHAT and CDR2 FQNNGV. This CDR3 contains 15 residues. The V and J ends lost 5 bases and 5 bases, in that order; junction bases with no gene match: 12. CDR3 nucleotides: TGTGCCAGCAGCCGAGGACAGGTGGTAGAGCACGAGCAGTACTTC. Amino acid sequence: CASSRGQVVEHEQYF.

This chain connects TRBV10-3 to TRBJ1-3; perhaps TRBD1 as D (6 bases). Trimming took off 8 bases at V and 0 bases at J, with 11 bases between the two ends. From germline, CDR1 is ENHRY and CDR2 SYGVKD. This CDR3 spans 14 amino acids. CDR3: CAISDSLSGNTIYF. CDR3 nucleotides: TGTGCCATCTCGGACAGCCTCTCTGGAAACACCATATATTTT.

The rearrangement joins TRBV19 to TRBJ2-2; D possibly corresponds to TRBD1 (5 bases). The CDR3 totals 17 residues. CDR1 LNHDA and CDR2 SQIVND come from the germline V gene (reference sequence). The ends were cut back, 2 bases at V and 2 bases at J, with 15 bases in the middle. Here the CDR3 DNA reads TGTGCCAGTAGTATATTAAGGAAGGGGATCAACACCGGGGAGCTGTTTTTT. Protein: CASSILRKGINTGELFF. Supplemented by reference TRBV19 and TRBJ2-2, the full variable domain reads DGGITQSPKYLFRKEGQNVTLSCEQNLNHDAMYWYRQDPGQGLRLIYYSQIVNDFQKGDIAEGYSVSREKKESFPLTVTSAQKNPTAFYLCASSILRKGINTGELFFGEGSRLTVL.

The chain combines TRBV19 with TRBJ2-1; 10 bases match TRBD1. Unmatched junction bases numbered 10, after V lost 5 bases and J lost 9 bases. Germline CDR1 and CDR2: LNHDA and SQIVND (reference sequence). The CDR3 covers 15 residues. The CDR3 loop is CASSSWDRGDGEQFF. The CDR3 nucleotides read TGTGCCAGTAGTTCCTGGGACAGGGGAGATGGTGAGCAGTTCTTC.

This sequence joins TRBV24-1 and TRBJ2-3; TRBD1 matches at 7 bases. Germline CDR1 KGHDR, CDR2 SFDVKD. The trim removed 2 bases at V and 2 bases at J, leaving 9 bases unmatched. The CDR3 has 17 residues. CDR3 sequence reads: CATSDSLQGRNTDTQYF. The CDR3 nucleotides are TGTGCCACCAGTGATTCCCTACAGGGGAGAAACACAGATACGCAGTATTTT.